This T cell receptor beta chain comes out of a study of T cell repertoires in cytomegalovirus infection. Study context: CMV epitopes that were recently identified and HLA-C-restricted were used alongside well-studied HLA-B-restricted ones. Matching HLA type, along with CMV infection, was indicated by public TCR beta signatures. Findings and caveats of the study: HLA-C-restricted, CMV-specific TCR beta clonotypes were dominant ex vivo. Cumulated frequencies of public TCR beta families served to identify carriers of CMV plus the relevant HLA.

TCRdb re-analysed the reads in MiXCR, keeping a single row per CDR3 protein. Here the sample spans 110,000 or so distinct CDR3 sequences, about 28% being singletons. For this clonotype: Its antigen is still unknown.

This CDR3 is built from 16 residues. CDR1 MDHEN and CDR2 SYDVKM come from the germline V gene. Trimming removed 3 bases at V and 7 bases at J, with 16 bases between. The clonotype originates from a human donor in good health (CMV status not recorded). Some clones in this sample may be carry-over from other donors' samples. This material consisted of CD8+ T cells from cultured PBMCs, taken from culture after CMV antigen stimulation. The chain employs TRBV28 and TRBJ1-6; possible D gene TRBD1, 5 bases. As DNA, the CDR3 is TGTGCCAGCAGTTTGGTCCGGCAGGGAGCCAATTCACCCCTCCACTTT. This gives the protein CASSLVRQGANSPLHF.